This T cell receptor beta chain is from a study of shared clonotypes between healthy human individuals (dated by TCRdb to about 2020). Concerning the study at large: A couple of women and three men aged 18 to 49 years were included in the cohort. Libraries were prepared and TCR repertoires were sequenced by different laboratories using diverse techniques, in order to increase sequencing depth and limit assay-specific biases. For each donor, CD4 naive and CD4 memory were each run on three plates, CD8 naive on two plates, and CD8 memory on one plate. The study deeply sequenced blood TCR repertoires of roughly five healthy adults to estimate repertoire size and the extent of clonotype sharing between individuals. Per donor, leukapheresis produced somewhere between about 0.94 and 8.9 billion PBMCs.

The paper's findings and limits, for the study overall: Around 5.4% of naive CD4, 3% to 4% of naive CD8, roughly 2.4% of memory CD4, and 0.35% to 0.5% of memory CD8 clonotypes were shared across a few donors. Because the study included only a small number of donors, the genetic and exposure-history diversity represented was limited. Based on pairwise subsampling, the degree of clonotype sharing among donors was expected to be affected by sequencing depth. Incomplete sequencing was indicated by rarefaction of sorted-subset datasets, despite the large sequencing depth. Sampling was restricted to blood, and TCR repertoires in tissues likely differ from the TCR repertoires found in blood. Estimated clonotype richness was generally larger for naive than for memory subsets. Compared with non-shared clonotypes, the clonotypes found in all four sorted-subset donors had higher generation probabilities.

This clone was seen a single time. Its recognized antigen is unknown. Per-base qualities were not stored, and no clone one base away is much larger. CDR1 and CDR2 (SGHRS, YFSETQ) derive from the germline V gene. The CDR3, cysteine through phenylalanine, is 14 amino acids long. This entry keeps only the CDR3 DNA: 42 bases, framed from base 1. Trimming removed 9 bases from V and 5 bases from J; the gene matches leave 11 bases unexplained. Using the deep immunoSEQ assay, multiplex PCR amplified TCR CDR3 regions from genomic DNA. Extracted genomic DNA from each cell subset was distributed evenly across all wells of several immunoSEQ 96-well plates, and each plate was treated as a replicate. For sorted subsets, roughly 0.2 ug genomic DNA, equal to about 30,000 T cell genomes, was loaded into each replicate PCR. The purified libraries were quantified using a Qubit 3.0 fluorometer, sized with a Bioanalyzer 2100, and then quantified again using the KAPA Library Quantification kit. A separate single-read 150-cycle Illumina NextSeq 550 flow cell was used to sequence each immunoSEQ 96-well plate. On the authors' methods: Because the immunoSEQ output held only junctional sequences and lacked quality scores, the filtering could not match the filtering applied to full-length reads. To assign V/J genes and CDR3, sequences were annotated against IMGT germline references using PyIR, a Python wrapper for IgBLAST v1.9. Reads were removed for weak V/J assignments (E-value above 1e-6), missing CDR3, stop codons, out-of-frame junctions, or ambiguous translated residues. V3J clonotypes were defined as sequences sharing an identical inferred V gene, J gene, and CDR3 amino acid sequence. The percentage overlap between two repertoires was calculated by dividing the number of shared unique clonotypes by the size of the smaller repertoire. Richness of each repertoire was evaluated using RTK rarefaction, the Chao1 estimator, and Recon v2.1 estimates of unobserved clonotypes. Generation probabilities for all TCRbeta clonotypes obtained by the gDNA method from a few donors were computed using OLGA. In its TCRdb copy, this immuneACCESS table keeps in-frame sequences only and misses some clones. Where compared with another copy, unresolved V genes explain less than half of these, and the others have no known cause. The DNA was the basis for D and trimming; V, J and clone size are from that table. This sample is represented by more than 2 million clones; 85% to 95% of them were singletons. In total, the top ten clones hold about 0.13% of the sample.

Healthy HIV-negative adults with no recently reported acute infections or vaccinations were included as donors. Only Caucasian adults living in Nashville, Tennessee, USA were represented among the donors. Magnetic negative selection was used to enrich CD4+ T cells, after which naive cells were positively selected on CD45RA and the negative fraction became the memory subset. Blood was obtained by leukapheresis, after which PBMCs were separated by Ficoll-Histopaque density gradient centrifugation and cryopreserved in liquid nitrogen vapor phase. Analytical flow cytometry was used to check the purity and quantity of each magnetically sorted T cell population. Genomic DNA was isolated from every sorted fraction and measured by UV absorbance on a Nanodrop 2000c.

Sequencing was performed on naive CD4+ T cells sorted from blood. Explained via the paper, the cell subset or site label denotes: CD45RA+ positively selected. The TCR comes from a man aged 18 to 30 in good health. The rearrangement combines TRBV5-1 with TRBJ2-5, and TRBD1 matches 9 of the central bases. The DNA sequence is as follows: TGCGCCACCGGCACAGGGGGCTATAGGGAGACCCAGTACTTC. This yields the protein CATGTGGYRETQYF.